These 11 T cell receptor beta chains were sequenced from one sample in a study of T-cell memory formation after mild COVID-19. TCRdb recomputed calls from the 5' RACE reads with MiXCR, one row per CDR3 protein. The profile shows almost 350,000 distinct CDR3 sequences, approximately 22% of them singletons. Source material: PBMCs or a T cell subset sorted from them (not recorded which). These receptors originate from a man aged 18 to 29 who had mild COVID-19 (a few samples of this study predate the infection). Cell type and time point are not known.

CDR3 protein: CSARVAGALPAFF. CDR3 coding DNA: TGCAGTGCTAGAGTCGCCGGGGCCCTCCCAGCTTTCTTT. The chain uses TRBV20-1 and TRBJ1-1, with D possibly being TRBD1 (5 bases). Between the trimmed V and J ends, which lost 1 base and 10 bases, there was a span of 16 bases. The CDR3 consists of 13 residues. The germline V gene encodes CDR1 DFQATT and CDR2 SNEGSKA (reference sequence).

The CDR3 DNA reads as TGTGCCAGCAGCTTAGCCCCAGCGGGGGTAGATACGCAGTATTTT. It specifies CASSLAPAGVDTQYF. The chain recombines TRBV7-2 with TRBJ2-3; 8 bases fit TRBD2. The CDR3 runs to 15 residues. V shed 0 bases and J 5 bases; nucleotides not matched to a gene: 4. Germline V CDR1 and CDR2: SGHTA, FQGNSA.

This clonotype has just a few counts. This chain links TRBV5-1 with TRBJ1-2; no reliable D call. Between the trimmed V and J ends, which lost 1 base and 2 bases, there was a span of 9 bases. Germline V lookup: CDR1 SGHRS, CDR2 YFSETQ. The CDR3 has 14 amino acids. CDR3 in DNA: TGCGCCAGCAGCTTGACAGTCGAAAACTATGGCTACACCTTC. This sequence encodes CASSLTVENYGYTF.

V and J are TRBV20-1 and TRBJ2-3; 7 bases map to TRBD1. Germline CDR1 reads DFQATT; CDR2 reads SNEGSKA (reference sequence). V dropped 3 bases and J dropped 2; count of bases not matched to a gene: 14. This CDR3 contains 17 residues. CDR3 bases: TGCAGTGCTAGTTCTCCACAGGGGTCGGATTCCACAGATACGCAGTATTTT. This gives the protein CSASSPQGSDSTDTQYF.

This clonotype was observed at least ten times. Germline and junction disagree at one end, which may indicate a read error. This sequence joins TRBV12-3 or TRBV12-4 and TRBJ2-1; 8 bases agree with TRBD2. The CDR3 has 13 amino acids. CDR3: CASSLGGTSRALF. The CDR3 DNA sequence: TGTGCCAGCAGTTTAGGCGGGACTAGTAGGGCGCTCTTC.

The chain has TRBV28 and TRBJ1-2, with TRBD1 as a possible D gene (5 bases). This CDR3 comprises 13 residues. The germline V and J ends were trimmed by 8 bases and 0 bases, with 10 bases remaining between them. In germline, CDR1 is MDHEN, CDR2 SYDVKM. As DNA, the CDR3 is TGTGCCAGCTTCCACAGGACTAACTATGGCTACACCTTC. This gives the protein CASFHRTNYGYTF.

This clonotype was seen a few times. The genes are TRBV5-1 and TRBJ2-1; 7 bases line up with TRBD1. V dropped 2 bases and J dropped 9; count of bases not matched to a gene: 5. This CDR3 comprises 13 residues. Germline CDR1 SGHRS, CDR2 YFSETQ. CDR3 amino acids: CASSFWSGGEQFF. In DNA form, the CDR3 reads TGCGCCAGCAGCTTTTGGTCAGGGGGTGAGCAGTTCTTC.

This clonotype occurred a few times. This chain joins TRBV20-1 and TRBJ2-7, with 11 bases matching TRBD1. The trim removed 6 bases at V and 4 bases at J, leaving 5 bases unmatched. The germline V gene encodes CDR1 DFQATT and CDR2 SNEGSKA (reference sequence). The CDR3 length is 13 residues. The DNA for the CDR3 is TGCAGTGCCACCGGGACAGGGGGATACGAGCAGTACGTC. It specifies CSATGTGGYEQYV.

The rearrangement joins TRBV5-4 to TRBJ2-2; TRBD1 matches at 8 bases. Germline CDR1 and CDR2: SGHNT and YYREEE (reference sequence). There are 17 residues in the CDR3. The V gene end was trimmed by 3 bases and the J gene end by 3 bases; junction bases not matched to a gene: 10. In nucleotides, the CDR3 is TGTGCCAGCAGCTCTCCGGGCAGGGGGCGAGACACCGGGGAGCTGTTTTTT. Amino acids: CASSSPGRGRDTGELFF.

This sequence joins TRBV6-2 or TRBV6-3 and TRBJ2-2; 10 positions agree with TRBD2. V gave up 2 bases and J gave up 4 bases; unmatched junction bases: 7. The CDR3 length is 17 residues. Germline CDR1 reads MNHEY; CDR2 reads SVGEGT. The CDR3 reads CASSYPAGGPGTGELFF. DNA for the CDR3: TGTGCCAGCAGTTACCCAGCGGGGGGGCCGGGCACCGGGGAGCTGTTTTTT.

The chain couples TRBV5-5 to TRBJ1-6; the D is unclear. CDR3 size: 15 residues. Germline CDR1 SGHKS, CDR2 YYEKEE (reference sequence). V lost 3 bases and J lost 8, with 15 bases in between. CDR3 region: CASSWATHEDSPLHF. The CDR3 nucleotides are TGTGCCAGCAGCTGGGCGACACATGAGGATTCACCCCTCCACTTT.